This T cell receptor (beta chain) was obtained from a study of cytomegalovirus exposure and HLA in healthy donors. Study-level information: A data release that came early held approximately 85 million unique TCRs from HLA-typed donors. Study outcomes and limitations: There were three CMV-associated chains whose specificity for CMV antigens was confirmed in vitro. Reports state that TCR beta sequences accurately predicted most subjects' HLA-A and HLA-B alleles.

On this clone itself: Its antigen is not identified.

Primers for the PCR totalled 60 Vbeta and 13 Jbeta. This table comes from immunoSEQ multiplex PCR, and its TCRdb copy is limited to in-frame clones, with some not included. The repertoire holds approximately 170,000 clones, with approximately 82% as singletons. The clonotype originates from a male donor in good health and CMV-seronegative. Specimen: PBMCs.

CDR3 in DNA: TGTGCCAGCAGCTCAAGCTGGGACAGGTTTTTTCCTGGAAACACCATATATTTT. This encodes CASSSSWDRFFPGNTIYF. The gene calls are TRBV9 and TRBJ1-3; 8 positions agree with TRBD1. The junction had 14 bases not matched to a gene; V was cut back by 4 bases and J by 2 bases. CDR3 length equals 18 residues. Germline V gene sequence: CDR1 SGDLS, CDR2 YYNGEE.